What follows are 20 T cell receptor beta chains derived from one specimen sequenced in a study of TIL therapy for anti-PD-1-resistant metastatic lung cancer (dated by TCRdb to the early 2020s). Using bias-controlled multiplex PCR with the immunoSEQ v3 hsTCRB kit, the TCR beta CDR3 regions were amplified from genomic DNA. In its TCRdb copy, this immuneACCESS table keeps in-frame sequences only and misses some clones. Where compared with another copy, unresolved V genes explain less than half of these, and the others have no known cause. This sample holds about 36,000 clones; over 70% were observed only once. The top ten constitute approximately 6% of the sample. The time point label here, explained by the study, means: pre-treatment sample, taken before nivolumab and TIL therapy. The material was blood, obtained at baseline. The receptor source for this set is a person aged 25 to 79 with non-small cell lung cancer.

This chain links TRBV19 with TRBJ1-2, with 8 bases identical to TRBD1. CDR3 length: 14 amino acids. CDR1 is LNHDA, CDR2 SQIVND, per germline (reference sequence). The V and J ends lost 7 bases and 0 bases, in that order; junction bases with no gene match: 4. The DNA of the CDR3 is TGTGCCAGTAAACCGGACAGGGCTAACTATGGCTACACCTTC. It specifies CASKPDRANYGYTF.

V and J are TRBV4-2 and TRBJ2-2; 10 positions agree with TRBD2. CDR1 is LGHNA and CDR2 is YNFKEQ in the germline V gene. The CDR3 totals 17 residues. Losses at the gene ends were 0 bases for V and 3 bases for J; bases not matched to a gene: 4. The CDR3 sequence: CASSQDVLAGDTGELFF. CDR3 nucleotide sequence: TGTGCCAGCAGCCAAGATGTGCTAGCGGGAGACACCGGGGAGCTGTTTTTT.

The CDR3 DNA reads as TGTGCCAGTACCTTGGACAGGGGGCGATACAATGAGCAGTTCTTC. Protein product: CASTLDRGRYNEQFF. V usage is TRBV19 and J usage is TRBJ2-1, with 11 bases fitting TRBD1. The CDR3 is made up of 15 amino acids. J was trimmed by 4 bases and V by 7 bases; bases with no gene match: 6. Germline assignment: CDR1 LNHDA and CDR2 SQIVND (reference sequence).

The V and J genes are TRBV5-5 and TRBJ2-5; a weak D match, TRBD2 (7 bases). The germline gives CDR1 SGHKS, CDR2 YYEKEE (reference sequence). Trimming removed 4 bases at V and 6 bases at J, with 19 bases between. CDR3 size: 15 residues. The CDR3 is CASSPPGGGVKTQYF. The CDR3 nucleotides are TGTGCCAGCAGCCCGCCGGGCGGGGGCGTGAAGACCCAGTACTTC.

The chain recombines TRBV2 with TRBJ2-7; no clear D. Trimming pared 6 bases from V and 3 bases from J, leaving 9 bases between. Looked up from germline, CDR1 is SNHLY and CDR2 is FYNNEI. The CDR3 has 12 residues. As DNA, the CDR3 is TGTGCCAGCAGGGATGACGGCTACGAGCAGTACTTC. Protein sequence: CASRDDGYEQYF.

This chain uses TRBV30 with TRBJ2-7; possibly TRBD1 or TRBD2 for D (5 bases each). The CDR3 length is 13 residues. Germline V CDR1 and CDR2: GTSNPN, SVGIG (reference sequence). Between the trimmed V and J ends, which lost 0 bases and 4 bases, there was a span of 10 bases. The CDR3 DNA is TGTGCCTGGAGTGTACTCGGGGCATACGAGCAGTACTTC. Its translation is CAWSVLGAYEQYF.

This clone was seen once. The chain is built from TRBV9 and TRBJ2-7; D is uncertain. The V and J ends lost 4 bases and 0 bases respectively, with 8 bases between them. Germline values: CDR1 SGDLS, CDR2 YYNGEE. This CDR3 has 13 residues. The CDR3 protein is CASSLSSSYEQYF. The CDR3 bases are TGTGCCAGCAGCCTATCATCCTCCTACGAGCAGTACTTC.

The V and J genes are TRBV19 and TRBJ1-5; no clear D. In germline, CDR1 is LNHDA, CDR2 SQIVND (reference sequence). The CDR3 is made up of 17 amino acids. Trimming left V 0 bases short and J 0 bases short, with 12 bases between. The DNA of the CDR3 is TGTGCCAGTAGTATAGAAATGAGCAGGTTTAGCAATCAGCCCCAGCATTTT. The encoded protein is CASSIEMSRFSNQPQHF.

As DNA, the CDR3 is TGCGCCAGCAGCGGGCCCCAGGGGTCCCCCTACGAGCAGTACTTC. Protein product: CASSGPQGSPYEQYF. The V gene is TRBV5-1, the J gene TRBJ2-7; TRBD1 is a possible D gene (6 bases). V was pared by 4 bases and J by 2 bases, with 16 bases between. Germline loops: CDR1 SGHRS, CDR2 YFSETQ. The CDR3 sequence is 15 residues long.

The chain combines TRBV5-4 with TRBJ1-2, with TRBD1 identical over 7 bases. Germline V gene data show CDR1 as SGHNT and CDR2 as YYREEE (reference sequence). The V gene end was trimmed by 4 bases and the J gene end by 7 bases; junction bases not matched to a gene: 22. This CDR3 has 18 residues. Written as DNA, the CDR3 is TGTGCCAGCAGCAGGGATCCGGGACAGCTGCCTGCTCCGGGTGGCTACACCTTC. Its translation: CASSRDPGQLPAPGGYTF. The entire variable domain, with the rest obtained from reference TRBV5-4 and TRBJ1-2, is as follows: ETGVTQSPTHLIKTRGQQVTLRCSSQSGHNTVSWYQQALGQGPQFIFQYYREEENGRGNFPPRFSGLQFPNYSSELNVNALELDDSALYLCASSRDPGQLPAPGGYTFGSGTRLTVV.

Here the CDR3 reads CAISGTTGANVLTF. CDR3 nucleotide sequence: TGTGCCATCAGCGGGACAACTGGGGCCAACGTCCTGACTTTC. The rearrangement joins TRBV10-3 to TRBJ2-6, with D tentatively TRBD1 (6 bases). Germline-derived CDR1 and CDR2 are ENHRY and SYGVKD. Trimming left V 6 bases short and J 2 bases short, with 8 bases between. The CDR3 loop spans 14 amino acids.

This chain links TRBV2 with TRBJ2-3; TRBD2 is a possible D gene (5 bases). Per germline, CDR1 SNHLY and CDR2 FYNNEI. Deletions cut 7 bases from V and 2 bases from J, with 13 bases between. The CDR3 contains 14 residues. The CDR3 coding sequence is TGTGCCAGCAAAACTAGTCCGTCCACAGATACGCAGTATTTT. Translating it yields CASKTSPSTDTQYF.

The gene calls are TRBV6-5 and TRBJ1-1; D remains unclear. The ends were cut back, 3 bases at V and 1 base at J, with 12 bases in the middle. Germline CDR1 and CDR2: MNHEY and SVGAGI. The CDR3 loop spans 15 amino acids. The CDR3 protein is CASSYSSEGNTEAFF. The DNA of the CDR3 is TGTGCCAGCAGTTATTCATCTGAGGGGAACACTGAAGCTTTCTTT.

V gene TRBV4-1 combines with J gene TRBJ2-1; D is uncertain. The CDR3 contains 13 residues. Germline V gene data show CDR1 as MGHRA and CDR2 as YSYEKL. V dropped 4 bases and J dropped 5 bases, with 9 bases sitting between them. CDR3 DNA: TGCGCCAGCAGCCTCGGACGGAACAATGAGCAGTTCTTC. This sequence encodes CASSLGRNNEQFF.

This clone was seen more than once but under ten times. The V gene is TRBV18, the J gene TRBJ2-7, with D maybe TRBD2 (5 bases). CDR3 length: 16 amino acids. Trimming removed 5 bases from V and 3 bases from J, with 20 bases in between. Looked up from germline, CDR1 is KGHSH and CDR2 is LQKENI. The CDR3 here is CASSALTLGGGYEQYF. CDR3 DNA sequence: TGTGCCAGCTCAGCATTAACACTAGGCGGCGGCTACGAGCAGTACTTC.

This clone was observed a single time. This chain links TRBV9 with TRBJ2-2, with TRBD2 identical over 7 bases. The germline V gene has CDR1 SGDLS and CDR2 YYNGEE. Trimming removed 3 bases from V and 4 bases from J; junction bases left unmatched: 6. CDR3 length equals 15 residues. The CDR3 is CASSATSFGTGELFF. CDR3 DNA sequence: TGTGCCAGCAGCGCGACTAGCTTTGGCACCGGGGAGCTGTTTTTT.

The chain employs TRBV11-2 and TRBJ1-2; 10 positions agree with TRBD1. CDR3 length equals 13 residues. J gave up 8 bases and V 5 bases, and 5 bases lay outside the gene matches. Germline V CDR1 and CDR2: SGHAT, FQNNGV. The CDR3 spells CASSPDRGLGYTF. The CDR3 DNA is TGTGCCAGCAGCCCTGACAGGGGGCTCGGCTACACCTTC.

Only one count was recorded for this clone. The rearrangement joins TRBV13 to TRBJ2-3; TRBD2 matches 12 bases. The V segment lost 3 bases and the J segment 1 base; nucleotides outside the gene matches: 8. This CDR3 spans 18 amino acids. Germline V gene sequence: CDR1 PRHDT, CDR2 FYEKMQ (reference sequence). This CDR3 is CASSFRLAGVVGTDTQYF. CDR3 in DNA: TGTGCCAGCAGCTTCCGACTAGCGGGAGTGGTTGGCACAGATACGCAGTATTTT.

The genes are TRBV5-1 and TRBJ1-1; D may be TRBD1 (6 bases). CDR1 SGHRS and CDR2 YFSETQ come from the germline V gene. The ends were cut back, 3 bases at V and 1 base at J, with 10 bases in the middle. The CDR3 consists of 14 residues. CDR3 in DNA: TGCGCCAGCAGCTACACACAGGGGAACACTGAAGCTTTCTTT. Its translation: CASSYTQGNTEAFF.

V usage is TRBV7-2 and J usage is TRBJ2-4; a possible D gene is TRBD2 (5 bases). The germline V gene encodes CDR1 SGHTA and CDR2 FQGNSA. This CDR3 is 15 amino acids long. Between the trimmed V and J ends, which lost 1 base and 6 bases, there was a span of 13 bases. The CDR3 protein is CASSLGRRGLNIQYF. CDR3 DNA: TGTGCCAGCAGCTTAGGGAGACGAGGGTTAAACATTCAGTACTTC.